This T cell receptor beta chain was identified in a study of blood T cell repertoires in COVID-19 (dated by TCRdb to the early 2020s). Looking at the study overall: Samples from collaborators originated in the United States, Italy and Spain and spanned both the acute and convalescent phases of COVID-19. Where HLA class I and class II types were available, the types were taken from metadata supplied by the sample provider, not from assay-based typing. Sample metadata almost always included a de-identified subject ID, COVID-19 status, age in years and sex. The prospective study material was composed of cDNA or gDNA derived from T cells, B-cell-depleted T cells, or PBMCs. Deeply sampled blood TCRbeta repertoires from subjects exposed to, actively infected with, or recovered from COVID-19 were included in the dataset. The repertoires were made available in a free public database intended to serve as a resource for research on the immune response to SARS-CoV-2. Samples were obtained from the ongoing ImmuneRACE study (first 160 participants) and from about 1,300 subjects provided by 6 global collaborators.

Collaborating institutions collected whole blood in K2EDTA tubes following their own protocols. For TCRbeta analysis, collaborators shipped samples in one of three forms: frozen whole blood, isolated PBMCs, or DNA extracted from either of those sample types. The germline V gene sets CDR1 to MNHEY and CDR2 to SVGAGI. The cysteine opens and the phenylalanine closes a CDR3 of 13 amino acids. Only CDR3 DNA is held: 39 bases, read in frame from base 1. The V end loses 8 bases and the J end loses 6 bases, and a stretch of 11 bases separates them. On this clone: Its target antigen remains unknown. Base qualities are not recorded, but no much larger clone differs from it by a single base.

Paper-wide results and their limitations: The amount of clinical and demographic metadata varied by source and participant and was provided uncurated.

TCRbeta CDR3 regions were amplified from genomic DNA using the immunoSEQ Assay, a bias-controlled multiplex PCR. The authors' analysis ran thus. The number of nucleated cells in each sample was estimated by amplification of reference gene primers within the assay. To quantify the absolute abundance of each unique TCRbeta CDR3 rearrangement, sequence reads were collapsed and filtered. Productive Simpson clonality was computed per sample as the square root of Simpson's diversity index over productive rearrangements. In its TCRdb copy, this immuneACCESS table keeps in-frame sequences only and misses some clones. Where compared with another copy, unresolved V genes explain less than half of these, and the others have no known cause. The DNA gave D and trimming, while V, J and clone size come from that table. The table for this sample lists 95,000 to 150,000 clones; 82% of them were counted only once. The top ten clones comprise 4% to 5% of the sample.

Sequencing used peripheral blood. This TCR was recovered from a woman aged 70-85 years with acute or convalescent COVID-19. In this chain, TRBV6-5 is recombined with TRBJ1-6; a confident D gene designation cannot be given. The nucleotide sequence is TGTGCCAGCCGGGTCATAAGTAATTCACCCCTCCACTTT. This encodes CASRVISNSPLHF.